The 20 T cell receptor beta chains listed next were all sequenced from one sample in a study of cytomegalovirus exposure and HLA in healthy donors. A multiplex PCR was run with 60 Vbeta primers and 13 Jbeta primers. Sequenced by immunoSEQ multiplex PCR; TCRdb stores in-frame clones only, minus some. Of 110,000 to 150,000 clones in the sample, just under 70% were seen once. The sequenced material came from PBMCs. The receptors here all came from a man in his sixties in good health and CMV-seronegative.

The J gene is TRBJ2-7, the V gene TRBV11-2; D might be TRBD2 (6 bases). The V gene's germline CDR1 is SGHAT and CDR2 FQNNGV. Trimming left V 6 bases short and J 1 base short, with 10 bases between. The CDR3 extends over 13 amino acids. For the CDR3, the DNA is TGTGCCAGCAGGCGGGACGGTTCCTACGAGCAGTACTTC. As protein: CASRRDGSYEQYF.

The chain employs TRBV7-9 and TRBJ2-5, with TRBD2 as a possible D gene (6 bases). Trimming stripped 5 bases from V and 4 bases from J, with 14 bases between. This CDR3 is 14 amino acids long. Germline loops: CDR1 SEHNR, CDR2 FQNEAQ (reference sequence). DNA for the CDR3: TGTGCCAGCAGCCCGGTCCTGGAGGGAGAGACCCAGTACTTC. Its translation: CASSPVLEGETQYF.

The chain is built from TRBV5-5 and TRBJ2-7; 7 bases align to TRBD2. The germline gives CDR1 SGHKS, CDR2 YYEKEE (reference sequence). This CDR3 is built from 15 residues. The V gene end was trimmed by 0 bases and the J gene end by 2 bases; junction bases not matched to a gene: 5. In nucleotides, the CDR3 is TGTGCCAGCAGCTTGGATGGGGGGGGAGCCTACGAGCAGTACTTC. This codes for CASSLDGGGAYEQYF.

V is TRBV7-2 and J is TRBJ2-5, with TRBD2 identical over 13 bases. The CDR3 contains 15 residues. V was pared by 1 base and J by 5 bases, with 1 base of the junction left unmatched. CDR1 SGHTA and CDR2 FQGNSA come from the germline V gene. CDR3 in DNA: TGTGCCAGCAGCTTAGAGGGACTAGCGGGGGAGACCCAGTACTTC. Translation gives CASSLEGLAGETQYF.

V usage is TRBV2 and J usage is TRBJ1-1; possible D gene TRBD1, 5 bases. V dropped 4 bases and J dropped 0 bases, with 12 bases sitting between them. The CDR3 sequence is 15 residues long. Germline CDR1 reads SNHLY; CDR2 reads FYNNEI. The CDR3 spells CASSAEQVMNTEAFF. Here the CDR3 DNA reads TGTGCCAGCAGTGCAGAACAGGTAATGAACACTGAAGCTTTCTTT.

J is TRBJ2-3 and V is TRBV7-9; D gene ambiguous. The V gene lost 5 bases and the J gene lost 4 bases, with 10 bases spanning the gap. This CDR3 contains 13 residues. CDR1 is SEHNR and CDR2 is FQNEAQ in the germline V gene (reference sequence). The CDR3 nucleotides read TGTGCCAGCAGCCCCCCCTCCTCAGATACGCAGTATTTT. This sequence encodes CASSPPSSDTQYF.

This clone was recorded a few times. The chain links TRBV6-5 to TRBJ2-5, with unresolved D. CDR1 is MNHEY, CDR2 SVGAGI, per germline. The V end was cut by 0 bases, the J end by 3 bases, with 5 bases between. The CDR3 consists of 13 residues. CDR3 loop: CASSYSREETQYF. The CDR3 bases are TGTGCCAGCAGTTACTCACGGGAAGAGACCCAGTACTTC.

The rearrangement links TRBV5-1 to TRBJ1-2, with 9 nucleotides matching TRBD1. V trimming: 5 bases; J trimming: 3 bases; junction bases outside the gene matches: 11. The CDR3 spans 16 residues. Germline V gene lookup returns CDR1 SGHRS and CDR2 YFSETQ. This CDR3 is CASRLGRDRVDYGYTF. CDR3 coding DNA: TGCGCCAGCAGGCTTGGTAGGGACAGGGTCGACTATGGCTACACCTTC.

The rearrangement links TRBV27 to TRBJ2-7, with 8 bases identical to TRBD1. CDR1 and CDR2 (germline): MNHEY, SMNVEV (reference sequence). The CDR3 has 14 amino acids. Germline trimming cut 5 bases from V and 6 bases from J; bases unmatched to any gene: 9. This CDR3 is CASSGLGQGGEQYF. The CDR3 nucleotides read TGTGCCAGCAGTGGGTTAGGACAGGGCGGCGAGCAGTACTTC.

V is TRBV28 and J is TRBJ1-1; 7 positions match TRBD1. The germline V gene has CDR1 MDHEN and CDR2 SYDVKM. Trimming at V came to 4 bases and at J to 8 bases, leaving 10 bases not matched to a gene. The CDR3 has 14 amino acids. DNA for the CDR3: TGTGCCAGCAGTTCTAACAGGGGAAGACCCGAAGCTTTCTTT. Protein product: CASSSNRGRPEAFF.

This clone was seen a handful of times. The genes are TRBV4-1 and TRBJ1-6, with D perhaps TRBD1 (6 bases). V lost 0 bases and J 7 bases, leaving 7 bases between the germline ends. Germline V CDR1 and CDR2: MGHRA, YSYEKL. This CDR3 spans 14 amino acids. The CDR3 loop is CASSQDRGNSPLHF. As DNA, the CDR3 is TGCGCCAGCAGCCAAGACAGGGGCAATTCACCCCTCCACTTT.

The chain uses TRBV7-2 and TRBJ1-3, with D tentatively TRBD1 (6 bases). Germline V gives CDR1 SGHTA, CDR2 FQGNSA. Deletions cut 1 base from V and 3 bases from J, with 13 bases between. The CDR3 is 16 residues long. CDR3 DNA: TGTGCCAGCAGCTTAGTACAGGGAATTGGTGGAAACACCATATATTTT. Translating gives CASSLVQGIGGNTIYF.

The V and J genes are TRBV9 and TRBJ2-1; weak D call: TRBD2 (6 bases). Trimming took 0 bases from V and 3 from J, leaving 10 bases between them. CDR3 length: 15 residues. Germline V gene data show CDR1 as SGDLS and CDR2 as YYNGEE. CDR3 protein: CASSVETGDYNEQFF. The CDR3 DNA follows: TGTGCCAGCAGCGTAGAAACGGGAGACTACAATGAGCAGTTCTTC.

The V gene is TRBV5-1, the J gene TRBJ2-5; 14 positions agree with TRBD2. CDR1 and CDR2 (germline): SGHRS, YFSETQ. V was pared by 4 bases and J by 3 bases, with 11 bases of the junction left unmatched. The CDR3 extends over 18 amino acids. The CDR3 DNA reads TGCGCCAGCAGCAATGCCCCGGGACTAGCGGGAGCTGAAGAGACCCAGTACTTC. Residues: CASSNAPGLAGAEETQYF.

This chain connects TRBV9 to TRBJ1-1; 8 positions match TRBD1. V dropped 4 bases and J dropped 3; count of bases not matched to a gene: 11. The CDR3 runs to 16 residues. Looked up from germline, CDR1 is SGDLS and CDR2 is YYNGEE. The CDR3 sequence is CASSLGQGSLDTEAFF. Written as DNA, the CDR3 is TGTGCCAGCAGCCTTGGACAGGGAAGTTTAGACACTGAAGCTTTCTTT. Full variable domain (outside the CDR3, taken from reference TRBV9 and TRBJ1-1): DSGVTQTPKHLITATGQRVTLRCSPRSGDLSVYWYQQSLDQGLQFLIQYYNGEERAKGNILERFSAQQFPDLHSELNLSSLELGDSALYFCASSLGQGSLDTEAFFGQGTRLTVV.

CDR3 sequence (DNA): TGTGCCAGCAGCCGGGGGACTAGCGGTTACGAGCAGTACTTC. Encoded protein: CASSRGTSGYEQYF. V is TRBV5-4 and J is TRBJ2-7; TRBD2 agrees at 11 bases. The length of the CDR3 is 14 residues. J lost 4 bases, V lost 4 bases, and 4 bases had no gene match. The V gene's germline CDR1 is SGHNT and CDR2 YYREEE (reference sequence).

V is TRBV5-4 and J is TRBJ2-5; D is possibly TRBD2 (5 bases). The CDR3 runs 13 residues. V lost 2 bases and J 5 bases, leaving 10 bases between the germline ends. Germline lookup yields CDR1 SGHNT and CDR2 YYREEE (reference sequence). CDR3 protein: CASSLGSRETQYF. The CDR3 DNA reads as TGTGCCAGCAGCTTAGGGAGCAGGGAGACCCAGTACTTC. Variable domain in full (rest from reference TRBV5-4 and TRBJ2-5): ETGVTQSPTHLIKTRGQQVTLRCSSQSGHNTVSWYQQALGQGPQFIFQYYREEENGRGNFPPRFSGLQFPNYSSELNVNALELDDSALYLCASSLGSRETQYFGPGTRLLVL.

This clone has a single count. The genes are TRBV28 and TRBJ1-5, with D possibly TRBD1 on 6 matching bases. The CDR3 contains 15 residues. Deletions cut 6 bases from V and 4 bases from J, with 16 bases between. Germline-derived CDR1 and CDR2 are MDHEN and SYDVKM. The CDR3 sequence is CASRRRGGGNQPQHF. CDR3 coding DNA: TGTGCCAGCAGAAGACGAGGGGGGGGAAATCAGCCCCAGCATTTT.

There are a few counts of this clone. V gene TRBV27 combines with J gene TRBJ2-7; a possible D gene is TRBD1 (6 bases). This CDR3 is built from 13 residues. Germline V gene sequence: CDR1 MNHEY, CDR2 SMNVEV (reference sequence). V lost 3 bases and J lost 6, with 12 bases in between. CDR3 sequence: CASSFGLGGEQYF. The CDR3 DNA reads TGTGCCAGCAGTTTCGGTTTAGGGGGCGAGCAGTACTTC.

This clone appeared a few times. The chain couples TRBV5-4 to TRBJ1-2; TRBD1 aligns across 12 bases. The CDR3 length is 16 residues. Germline V gene sequence: CDR1 SGHNT, CDR2 YYREEE (reference sequence). V lost 4 bases to trimming and J lost 4 bases; unmatched junction nucleotides: 8. The CDR3 coding sequence is TGTGCCAGCAGCACTGGGACAGGGGGCTACGGCTATGGCTACACCTTC. It specifies CASSTGTGGYGYGYTF.